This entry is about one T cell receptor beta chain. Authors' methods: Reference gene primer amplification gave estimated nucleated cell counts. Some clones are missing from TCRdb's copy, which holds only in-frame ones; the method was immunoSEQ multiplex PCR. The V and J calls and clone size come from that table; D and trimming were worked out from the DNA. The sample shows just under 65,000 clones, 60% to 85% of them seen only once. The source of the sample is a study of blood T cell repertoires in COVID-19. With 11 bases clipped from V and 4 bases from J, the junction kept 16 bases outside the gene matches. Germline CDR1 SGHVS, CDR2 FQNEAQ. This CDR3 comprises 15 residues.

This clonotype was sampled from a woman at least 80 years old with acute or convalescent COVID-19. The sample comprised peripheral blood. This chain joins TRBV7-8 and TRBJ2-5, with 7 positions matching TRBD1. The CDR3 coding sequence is TGTGCCGCCGACAGGGTCTCCGCCCCCCCAGAGACCCAGTACTTC. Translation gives CAADRVSAPPETQYF.